This T cell receptor beta chain was obtained from a study of CD8+CD57+ T cells in acquired aplastic anemia. Genomic DNA, serving as template, underwent TCR beta VDJ and CDR3 profiling. TCRdb independently ran MiXCR on the reads; one entry per CDR3 protein. Among 200,000 to 250,000 distinct CDR3 sequences listed, around half were seen once. V lost 1 base to trimming and J lost 1 base, with 9 bases between them. Germline CDR1 SGHDT, CDR2 YYEEEE. CDR3 length: 15 residues. The authors sequenced patients whose flow cytometry had shown CD8+CD57+ cell expansion. This clonotype has a count of ten or more. Material: sorted CD4+, CD8+, or CD8+CD57+ T cells (not recorded which) from PBMCs. This receptor was identified in a human donor with aplastic anemia. This rearrangement joins TRBV5-6 to TRBJ2-1; TRBD1 or TRBD2 may be the D gene (5 bases each). The chain's CDR3 is CASSLRGASYNEQFF. The CDR3 bases are TGTGCCAGCAGCTTGCGAGGGGCGTCCTACAATGAGCAGTTCTTC.